This entry concerns a single T cell receptor (beta chain). The antigen remains unidentified. Method: immunoSEQ multiplex PCR; TCRdb's copy keeps in-frame clones and lacks some. The sample records about 320,000 clones, 70% to 90% being singletons. This record belongs to a study of Ad26.COV2.S vaccination and SARS-CoV-2 variants. Treatment of the sample: around 19 received Ad26.COV2.S at low or high dose, single or two shots; 5 received placebo; per-sample allocation not given. After the first vaccine or placebo injection, samples were drawn on day 63. Germline CDR1 is MNHEY and CDR2 is SVGAGI. V was pared by 2 bases and J by 7 bases, with 10 bases between. The CDR3 has 13 amino acids. Study-wide results and caveats: Participants given vaccine showed non-spike TCR breadth similar to that of placebo recipients.

The sequencing here drew on peripheral blood, taken in a trial of Ad26.COV2.S vaccine versus placebo. This receptor was obtained from a person aged 18-60 years who received the Ad26.COV2.S COVID-19 vaccine or a placebo. V gene TRBV6-5 combines with J gene TRBJ2-3, with a possible D match to TRBD2 (6 bases). CDR3 coding DNA: TGTGCCAGCAGTTACGGGCGGGGCAATACGCAGTATTTT. This codes for CASSYGRGNTQYF.